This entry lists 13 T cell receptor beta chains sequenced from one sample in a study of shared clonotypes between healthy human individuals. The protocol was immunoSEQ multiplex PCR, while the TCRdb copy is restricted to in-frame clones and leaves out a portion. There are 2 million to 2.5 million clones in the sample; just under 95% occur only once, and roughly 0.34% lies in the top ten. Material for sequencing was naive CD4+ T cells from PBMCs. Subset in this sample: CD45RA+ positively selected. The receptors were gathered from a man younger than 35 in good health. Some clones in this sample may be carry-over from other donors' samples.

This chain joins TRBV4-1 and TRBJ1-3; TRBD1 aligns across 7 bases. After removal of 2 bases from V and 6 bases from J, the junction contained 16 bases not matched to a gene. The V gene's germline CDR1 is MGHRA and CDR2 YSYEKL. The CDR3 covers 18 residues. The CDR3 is CASSQRNKGAPSLNTIYF. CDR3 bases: TGCGCCAGCAGCCAAAGGAATAAGGGGGCCCCTTCATTAAACACCATATATTTT.

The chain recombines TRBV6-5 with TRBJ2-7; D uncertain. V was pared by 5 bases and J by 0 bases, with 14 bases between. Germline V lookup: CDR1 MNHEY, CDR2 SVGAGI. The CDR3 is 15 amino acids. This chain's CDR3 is CASSRPGSLSYEQYF. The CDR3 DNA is TGTGCCAGCAGTAGGCCAGGATCGCTCTCCTACGAGCAGTACTTC.

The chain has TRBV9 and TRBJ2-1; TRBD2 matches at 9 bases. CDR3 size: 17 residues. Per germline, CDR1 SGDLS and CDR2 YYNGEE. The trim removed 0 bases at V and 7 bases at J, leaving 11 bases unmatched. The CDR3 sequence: CASSVGGSSGTWNEQFF. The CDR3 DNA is TGTGCCAGCAGCGTAGGTGGGTCTAGCGGGACGTGGAATGAGCAGTTCTTC. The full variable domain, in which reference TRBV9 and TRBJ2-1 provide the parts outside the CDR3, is DSGVTQTPKHLITATGQRVTLRCSPRSGDLSVYWYQQSLDQGLQFLIQYYNGEERAKGNILERFSAQQFPDLHSELNLSSLELGDSALYFCASSVGGSSGTWNEQFFGPGTRLTVL.

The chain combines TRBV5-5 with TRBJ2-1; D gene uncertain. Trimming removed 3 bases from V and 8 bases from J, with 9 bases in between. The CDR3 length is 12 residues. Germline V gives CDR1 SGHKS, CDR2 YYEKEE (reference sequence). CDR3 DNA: TGTGCCAGCAGCTCCTTATGGGATGAGCAGTTCTTC. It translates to CASSSLWDEQFF. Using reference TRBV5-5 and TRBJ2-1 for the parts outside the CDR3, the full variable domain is DAGVTQSPTHLIKTRGQQVTLRCSPISGHKSVSWYQQVLGQGPQFIFQYYEKEERGRGNFPDRFSARQFPNYSSELNVNALLLGDSALYLCASSSLWDEQFFGPGTRLTVL.

CDR3 DNA: TGCGCCAGCAGCCAAAACAGGGTGCGGGCCGACATTCAGTACTTC. Amino acid sequence: CASSQNRVRADIQYF. The chain uses TRBV4-1 and TRBJ2-4; D is perhaps TRBD1 (6 bases). The V end lost 2 bases, the J end lost 8 bases, and 16 bases lay between the germline ends. CDR1 is MGHRA and CDR2 is YSYEKL in the germline V gene. The length of the CDR3 is 15 residues.

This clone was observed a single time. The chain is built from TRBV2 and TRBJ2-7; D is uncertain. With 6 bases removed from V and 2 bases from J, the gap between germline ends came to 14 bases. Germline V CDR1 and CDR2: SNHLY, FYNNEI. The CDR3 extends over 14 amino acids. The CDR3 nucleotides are TGTGCCAGCAGCCCCCACCAGTCTGCCTACGAGCAGTACTTC. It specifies CASSPHQSAYEQYF.

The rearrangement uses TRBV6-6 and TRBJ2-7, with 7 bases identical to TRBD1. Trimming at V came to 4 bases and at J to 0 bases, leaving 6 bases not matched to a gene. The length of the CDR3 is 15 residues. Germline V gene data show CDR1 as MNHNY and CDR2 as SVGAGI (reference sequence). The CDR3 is CASSSGTVSSYEQYF. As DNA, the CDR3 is TGTGCCAGCAGTTCCGGGACAGTCAGCTCCTACGAGCAGTACTTC.

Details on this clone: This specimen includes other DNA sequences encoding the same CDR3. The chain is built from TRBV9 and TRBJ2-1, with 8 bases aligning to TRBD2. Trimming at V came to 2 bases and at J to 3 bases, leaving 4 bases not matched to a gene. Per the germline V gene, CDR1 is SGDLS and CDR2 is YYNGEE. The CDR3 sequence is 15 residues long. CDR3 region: CASSVTSGVYNEQFF. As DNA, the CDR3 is TGTGCCAGCAGCGTTACTAGCGGAGTCTACAATGAGCAGTTCTTC.

The CDR3 bases are TGTGCCAGCAGCTTGGTGAGGCAGGGAGAAGAGACCCAGTACTTC. Translating gives CASSLVRQGEETQYF. V usage is TRBV5-6 and J usage is TRBJ2-5; either TRBD1 or TRBD2 may supply D (5 bases each). Germline V gene lookup returns CDR1 SGHDT and CDR2 YYEEEE. The length of the CDR3 is 15 residues. V was trimmed by 0 bases and J by 3 bases, leaving 12 bases between them.

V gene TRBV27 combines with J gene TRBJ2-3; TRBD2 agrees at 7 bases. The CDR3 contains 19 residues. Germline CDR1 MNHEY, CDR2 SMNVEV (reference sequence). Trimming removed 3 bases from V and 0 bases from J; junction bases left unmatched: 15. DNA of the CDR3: TGTGCCAGCAGTTTGGTACGGGAGGAATTGCTCTCTAGCACAGATACGCAGTATTTT. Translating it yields CASSLVREELLSSTDTQYF.

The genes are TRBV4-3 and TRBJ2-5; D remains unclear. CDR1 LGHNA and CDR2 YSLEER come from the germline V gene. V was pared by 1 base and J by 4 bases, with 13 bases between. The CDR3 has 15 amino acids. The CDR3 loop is CASSQVVLGIETQYF. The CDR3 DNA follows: TGCGCCAGCAGCCAAGTCGTTCTAGGGATAGAGACCCAGTACTTC.

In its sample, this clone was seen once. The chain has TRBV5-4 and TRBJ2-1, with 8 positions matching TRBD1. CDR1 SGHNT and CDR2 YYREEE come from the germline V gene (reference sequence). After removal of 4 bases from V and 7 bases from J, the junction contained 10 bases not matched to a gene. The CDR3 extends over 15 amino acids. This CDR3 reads CASSTRQGPGNEQFF. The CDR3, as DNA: TGTGCCAGCAGCACCAGACAGGGGCCGGGGAATGAGCAGTTCTTC.

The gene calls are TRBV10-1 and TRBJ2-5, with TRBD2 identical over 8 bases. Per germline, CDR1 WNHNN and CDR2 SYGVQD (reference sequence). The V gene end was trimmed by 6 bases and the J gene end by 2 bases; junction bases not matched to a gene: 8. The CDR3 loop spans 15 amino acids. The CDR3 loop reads CASRRTSPPQETQYF. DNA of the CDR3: TGCGCCAGCAGAAGGACTAGCCCTCCTCAAGAGACCCAGTACTTC.